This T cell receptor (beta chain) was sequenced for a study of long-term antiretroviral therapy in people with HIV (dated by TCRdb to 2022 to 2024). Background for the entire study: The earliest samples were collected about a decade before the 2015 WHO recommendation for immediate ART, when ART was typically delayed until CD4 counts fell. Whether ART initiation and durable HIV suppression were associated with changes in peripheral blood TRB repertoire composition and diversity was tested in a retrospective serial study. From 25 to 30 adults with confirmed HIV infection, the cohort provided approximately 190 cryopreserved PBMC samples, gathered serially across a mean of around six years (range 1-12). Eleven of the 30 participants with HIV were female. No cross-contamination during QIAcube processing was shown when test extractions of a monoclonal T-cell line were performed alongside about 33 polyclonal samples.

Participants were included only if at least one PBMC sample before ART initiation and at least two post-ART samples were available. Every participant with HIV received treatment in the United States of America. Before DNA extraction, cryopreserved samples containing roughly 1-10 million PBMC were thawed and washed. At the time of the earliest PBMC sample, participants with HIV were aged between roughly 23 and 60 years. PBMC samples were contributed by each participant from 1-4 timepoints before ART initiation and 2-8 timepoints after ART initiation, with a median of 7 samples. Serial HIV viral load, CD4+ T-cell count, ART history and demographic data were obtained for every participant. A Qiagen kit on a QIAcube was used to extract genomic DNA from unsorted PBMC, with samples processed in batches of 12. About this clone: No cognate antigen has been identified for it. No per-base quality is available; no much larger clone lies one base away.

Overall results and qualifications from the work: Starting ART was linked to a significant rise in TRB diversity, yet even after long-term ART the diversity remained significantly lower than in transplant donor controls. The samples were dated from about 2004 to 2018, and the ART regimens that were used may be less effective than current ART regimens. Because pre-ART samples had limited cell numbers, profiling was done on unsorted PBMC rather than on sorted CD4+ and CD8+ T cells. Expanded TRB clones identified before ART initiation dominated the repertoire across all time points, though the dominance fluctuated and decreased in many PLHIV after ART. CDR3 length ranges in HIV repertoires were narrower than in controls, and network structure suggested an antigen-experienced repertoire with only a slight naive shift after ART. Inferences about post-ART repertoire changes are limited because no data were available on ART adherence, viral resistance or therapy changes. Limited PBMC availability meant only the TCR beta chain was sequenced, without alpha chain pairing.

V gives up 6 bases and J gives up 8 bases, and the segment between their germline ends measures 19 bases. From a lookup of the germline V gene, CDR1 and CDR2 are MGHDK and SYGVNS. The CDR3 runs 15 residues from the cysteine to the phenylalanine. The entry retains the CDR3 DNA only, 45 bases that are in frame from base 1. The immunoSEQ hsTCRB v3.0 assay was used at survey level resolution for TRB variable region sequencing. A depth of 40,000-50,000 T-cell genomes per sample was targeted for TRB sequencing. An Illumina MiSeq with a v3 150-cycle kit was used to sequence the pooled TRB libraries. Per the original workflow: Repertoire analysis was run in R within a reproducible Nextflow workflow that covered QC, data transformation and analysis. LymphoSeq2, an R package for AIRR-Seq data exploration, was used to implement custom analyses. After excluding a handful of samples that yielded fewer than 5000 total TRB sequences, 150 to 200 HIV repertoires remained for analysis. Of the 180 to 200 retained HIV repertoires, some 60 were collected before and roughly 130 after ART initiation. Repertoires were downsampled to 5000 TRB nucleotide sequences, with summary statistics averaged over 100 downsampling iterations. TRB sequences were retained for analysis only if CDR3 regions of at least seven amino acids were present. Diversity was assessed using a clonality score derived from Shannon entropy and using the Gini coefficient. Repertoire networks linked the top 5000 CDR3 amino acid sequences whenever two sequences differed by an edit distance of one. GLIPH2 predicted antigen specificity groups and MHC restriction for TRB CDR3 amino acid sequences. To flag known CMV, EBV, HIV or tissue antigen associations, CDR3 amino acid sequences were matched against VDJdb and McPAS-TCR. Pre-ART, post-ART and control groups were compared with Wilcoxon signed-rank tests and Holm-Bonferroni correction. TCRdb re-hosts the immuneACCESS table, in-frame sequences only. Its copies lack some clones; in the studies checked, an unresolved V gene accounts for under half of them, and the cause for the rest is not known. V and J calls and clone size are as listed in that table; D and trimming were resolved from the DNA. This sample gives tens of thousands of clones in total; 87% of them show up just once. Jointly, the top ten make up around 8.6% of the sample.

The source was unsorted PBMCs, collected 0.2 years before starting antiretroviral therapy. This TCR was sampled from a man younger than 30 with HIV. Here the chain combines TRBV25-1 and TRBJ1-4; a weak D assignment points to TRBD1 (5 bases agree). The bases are TGTGCCAGCAGCCCCTGGGGGGGGGAACACGAAAAACTGTTTTTT. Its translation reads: CASSPWGGEHEKLFF.